Each of the 11 T cell receptor beta chains below was sequenced from the same sample in a study of regulatory T cells in long-lasting Graves disease. To make TCR beta libraries, researchers used iRepertoire HTBI primers and Arm-PCR of CDR3 regions. From the multiplex PCR reads, TCRdb called clonotypes with MiXCR, one entry per CDR3 protein. The sample contains 550,000 or so distinct CDR3 sequences, around 12% of which appear only once. Time point of the sample: newly diagnosed GD, antithyroid drugs for less than 3 months. Researchers made the TCR library from RNA that was extracted from PBMCs. In addition, the sample was reused for a study of T cells in Graves' hyperthyroidism and ophthalmopathy.

This specimen consisted of peripheral blood mononuclear cells (PBMCs), obtained at new diagnosis, from a patient treated with antithyroid drugs. These receptors were obtained from a woman aged 25 to 39 with Graves disease.

With respect to this clonotype: With a much larger clone just one base away, this may be a read error. The gene calls are TRBV6-4 and TRBJ1-2; D might be TRBD1 (6 bases). This CDR3 is 15 amino acids long. Looked up from germline, CDR1 is MRHNA and CDR2 is SNTAGT. The V end lost 8 bases, the J end lost 6 bases, and 22 bases lay between the germline ends. The CDR3 is CASGGNWDTHHGYTF. Written as DNA, the CDR3 is TGTGCCAGCGGGGGGAATTGGGACACCCACCATGGCTACACCTTC.

This clonotype showed up many times. The chain couples TRBV2 to TRBJ2-7; 9 nucleotides line up with TRBD1. With V trimmed by 5 bases and J by 3 bases, 2 bases remained unmatched. The CDR3 is 13 residues long. Germline V gene data show CDR1 as SNHLY and CDR2 as FYNNEI. Here the CDR3 reads CASSRDRVYEQYF. The CDR3 DNA sequence: TGTGCCAGCAGTCGGGACAGGGTCTACGAGCAGTACTTC.

This clonotype was counted ten times or more. V gene TRBV11-2 combines with J gene TRBJ2-7, with 13 bases that match TRBD2. Germline V gene sequence: CDR1 SGHAT, CDR2 FQNNGV. Trimming cost V 4 bases and J 6 bases; bases outside gene matches: 3. CDR3 size: 14 residues. The CDR3 coding sequence is TGTGCCAGCAGCTCGGGACTAGCGGGACCCGAGCAGTACTTC. Protein sequence: CASSSGLAGPEQYF.

This clonotype was seen a single time. This rearrangement joins TRBV12-3 or TRBV12-4 to TRBJ2-1, with no clear D. This CDR3 is built from 11 residues. V lost 6 bases and J lost 8, with 8 bases in between. The CDR3 DNA is TGTGCCAGCAGCTCCACGCATGAGCAGTTCTTC. This sequence encodes CASSSTHEQFF.

This clonotype was seen many times. This chain connects TRBV7-3 to TRBJ2-1, with TRBD1 identical over 7 bases. The V gene's germline CDR1 is SGHTA and CDR2 FQGTGA. Unmatched junction bases numbered 11, after V lost 5 bases and J lost 4 bases. The CDR3 sequence is 16 residues long. The CDR3 DNA is TGTGCCAGCAGCCCTACCAGGGGGAGTTCTTACAATGAGCAGTTCTTC. Its translation is CASSPTRGSSYNEQFF.

V usage is TRBV20-1 and J usage is TRBJ1-6; tentative D call: TRBD1 (5 bases). The germline CDR1 and CDR2 sequences are DFQATT and SNEGSKA (reference sequence). CDR3 size: 13 residues. The V end lost 3 bases, the J end lost 6 bases, and 9 bases lay between the germline ends. CDR3: CSARPGGNSPLHF. CDR3 sequence (DNA): TGCAGTGCTAGGCCGGGGGGTAATTCACCCCTCCACTTT.

The chain employs TRBV12-3 or TRBV12-4 and TRBJ2-7, with D possibly being TRBD1 or TRBD2 (6 bases each). The CDR3 has 15 amino acids. The V end lost 4 bases, the J end lost 5 bases, and 18 bases lay between the germline ends. This chain's CDR3 is CASSYSSGGGNEQYF. CDR3 nucleotides: TGTGCCAGCAGTTACTCGAGTGGAGGGGGGAACGAGCAGTACTTC.

This clonotype came up many times. This chain connects TRBV6-1 to TRBJ1-1; 9 bases map to TRBD1. This CDR3 is 14 amino acids long. The V gene end was trimmed by 4 bases and the J gene end by 3 bases; junction bases not matched to a gene: 3. Germline V lookup: CDR1 MNHNS, CDR2 SASEGT. The DNA of the CDR3 is TGTGCCAGCAGTGTTAGGACAGGGGACACTGAAGCTTTCTTT. It translates to CASSVRTGDTEAFF.

This clonotype was detected only a few times. The V gene is TRBV24-1, the J gene TRBJ2-1; TRBD2 agrees at 8 bases. With 3 bases clipped from V and 4 bases from J, the junction kept 1 base outside the gene matches. The length of the CDR3 is 14 residues. In germline, CDR1 is KGHDR, CDR2 SFDVKD. The CDR3 reads CATSDTSGYNEQFF. The CDR3 DNA reads as TGTGCCACCAGTGATACTAGCGGATACAATGAGCAGTTCTTC.

This clonotype was seen more than once but under ten times. It may be a read error: a sequence one base away is much more abundant. The rearrangement links TRBV7-2 to TRBJ2-3; tentative D call: TRBD1 (5 bases). CDR3 size: 19 residues. Trimming took off 5 bases at V and 4 bases at J, with 28 bases between the two ends. In germline, CDR1 is SGHTA, CDR2 FQGNSA. This CDR3 reads CASSQYGRNDAGIADTQYF. The CDR3 DNA reads TGTGCCAGCAGCCAATATGGGCGGAACGATGCAGGGATCGCAGATACGCAGTATTTT.

Comments on this clonotype: A much larger clone lies a single base off, so this may be a read error. This rearrangement joins TRBV18 to TRBJ1-3, with D possibly matching TRBD1 (5 bases). The CDR3 has 17 amino acids. With 6 bases removed from V and 0 bases from J, the gap between germline ends came to 18 bases. Germline V gives CDR1 KGHSH, CDR2 LQKENI. In nucleotides, the CDR3 is TGTGCCAGCTCCGGGACTGCCTGGCAGCACTCTGGAAACACCATATATTTT. Encoded protein: CASSGTAWQHSGNTIYF.